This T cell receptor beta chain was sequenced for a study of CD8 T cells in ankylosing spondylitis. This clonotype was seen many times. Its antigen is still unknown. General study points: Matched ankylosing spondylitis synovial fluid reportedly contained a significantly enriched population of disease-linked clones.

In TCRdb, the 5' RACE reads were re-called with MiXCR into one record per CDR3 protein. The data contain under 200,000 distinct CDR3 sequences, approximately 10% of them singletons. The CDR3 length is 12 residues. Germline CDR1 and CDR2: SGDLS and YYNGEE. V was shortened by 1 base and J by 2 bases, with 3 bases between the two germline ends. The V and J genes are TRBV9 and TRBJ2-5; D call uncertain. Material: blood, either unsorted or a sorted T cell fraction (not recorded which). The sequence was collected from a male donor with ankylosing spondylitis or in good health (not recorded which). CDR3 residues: CASSVNQETQYF. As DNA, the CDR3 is TGTGCCAGCAGCGTAAATCAAGAGACCCAGTACTTC.